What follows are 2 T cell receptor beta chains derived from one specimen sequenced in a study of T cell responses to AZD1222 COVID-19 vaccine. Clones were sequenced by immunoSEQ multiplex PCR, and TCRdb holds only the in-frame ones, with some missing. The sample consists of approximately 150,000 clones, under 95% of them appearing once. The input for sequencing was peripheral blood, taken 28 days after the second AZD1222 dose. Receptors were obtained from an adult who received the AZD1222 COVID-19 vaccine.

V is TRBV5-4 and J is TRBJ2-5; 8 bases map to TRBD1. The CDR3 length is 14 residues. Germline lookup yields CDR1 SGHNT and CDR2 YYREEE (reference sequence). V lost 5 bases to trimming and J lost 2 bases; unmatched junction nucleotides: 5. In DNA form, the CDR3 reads TGTGCCAGCAGGATCGACAGGGGACAAGAGACCCAGTACTTC. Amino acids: CASRIDRGQETQYF.

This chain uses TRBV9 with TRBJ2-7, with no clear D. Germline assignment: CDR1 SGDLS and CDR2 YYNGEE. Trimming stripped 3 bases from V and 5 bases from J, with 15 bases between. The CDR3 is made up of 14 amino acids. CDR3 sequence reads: CASSDSGSPHEQYF. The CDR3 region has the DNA TGTGCCAGCAGCGACTCCGGGTCCCCCCACGAGCAGTACTTC.